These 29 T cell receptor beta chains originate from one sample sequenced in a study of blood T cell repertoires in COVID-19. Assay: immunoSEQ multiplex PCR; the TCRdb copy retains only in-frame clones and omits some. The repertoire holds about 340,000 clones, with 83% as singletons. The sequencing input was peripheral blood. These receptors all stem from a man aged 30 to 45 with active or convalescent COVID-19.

The CDR3 coding sequence is TGCGCCAGCAGCCCCACTAGTGGGGCCTACGAGCAGTACTTC. Translated: CASSPTSGAYEQYF. The chain couples TRBV5-1 to TRBJ2-7; the D gene is possibly TRBD2 (5 bases). The V gene lost 4 bases and the J gene lost 2 bases, with 13 bases spanning the gap. CDR3 length: 14 amino acids. CDR1 is SGHRS and CDR2 is YFSETQ in the germline V gene.

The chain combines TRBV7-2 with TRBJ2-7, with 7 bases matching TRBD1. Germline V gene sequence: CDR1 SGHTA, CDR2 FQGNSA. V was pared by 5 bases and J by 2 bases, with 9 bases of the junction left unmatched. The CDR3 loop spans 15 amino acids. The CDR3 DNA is TGTGCCAGCAGCCTAACATCCGGGACAGCCTACGAGCAGTACTTC. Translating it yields CASSLTSGTAYEQYF.

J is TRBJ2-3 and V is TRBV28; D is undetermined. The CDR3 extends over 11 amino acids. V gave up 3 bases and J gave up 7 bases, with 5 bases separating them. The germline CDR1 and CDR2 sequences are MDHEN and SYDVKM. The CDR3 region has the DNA TGTGCCAGCAGTTTTATAAATACGCAGTATTTT. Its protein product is CASSFINTQYF.

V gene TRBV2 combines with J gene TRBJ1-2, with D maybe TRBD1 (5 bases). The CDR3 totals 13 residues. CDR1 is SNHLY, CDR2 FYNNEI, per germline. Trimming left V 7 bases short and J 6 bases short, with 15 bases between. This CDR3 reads CASTVLGADGYTF. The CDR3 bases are TGTGCCAGCACCGTTCTTGGGGCAGATGGCTACACCTTC.

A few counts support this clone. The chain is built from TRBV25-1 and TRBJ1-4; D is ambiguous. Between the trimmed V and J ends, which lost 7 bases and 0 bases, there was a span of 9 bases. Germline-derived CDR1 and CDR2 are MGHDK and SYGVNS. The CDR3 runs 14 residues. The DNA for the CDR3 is TGTGCCAGCAAGAACACAGCAACTAATGAAAAACTGTTTTTT. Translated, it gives CASKNTATNEKLFF.

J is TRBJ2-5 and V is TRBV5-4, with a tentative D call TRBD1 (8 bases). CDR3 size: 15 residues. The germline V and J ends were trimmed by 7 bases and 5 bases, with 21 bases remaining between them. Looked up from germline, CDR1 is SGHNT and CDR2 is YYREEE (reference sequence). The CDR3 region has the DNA TGTGCCAGCGGGGAGCAGGGGGCGCGGGAGGAGACCCAGTACTTC. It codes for CASGEQGAREETQYF.

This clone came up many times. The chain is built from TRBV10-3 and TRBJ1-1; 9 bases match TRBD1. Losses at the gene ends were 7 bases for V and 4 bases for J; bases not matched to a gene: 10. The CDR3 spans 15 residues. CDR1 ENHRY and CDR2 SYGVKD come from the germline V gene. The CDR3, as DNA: TGTGCCATCAAGGCAGGGACAGGGTCAGTCACTGAAGCTTTCTTT. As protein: CAIKAGTGSVTEAFF.

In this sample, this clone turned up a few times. CDR3 nucleotide sequence: TGTGCCAGCAGTGACCCGATGGGACTAGCGGGGAACTCCTACAATGAGCAGTTCTTC. Amino acid sequence: CASSDPMGLAGNSYNEQFF. The chain is built from TRBV2 and TRBJ2-1; 13 nucleotides align to TRBD2. There are 19 residues in the CDR3. The germline CDR1 and CDR2 sequences are SNHLY and FYNNEI. Trimming cost V 3 bases and J 0 bases; bases outside gene matches: 8.

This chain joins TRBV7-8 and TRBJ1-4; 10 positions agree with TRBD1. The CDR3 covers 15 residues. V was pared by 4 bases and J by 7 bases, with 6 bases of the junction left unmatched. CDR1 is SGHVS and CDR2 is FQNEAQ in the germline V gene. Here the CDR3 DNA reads TGTGCCAGCAGCTCGGGGACAGGGGCTGCTGAAAAACTGTTTTTT. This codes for CASSSGTGAAEKLFF.

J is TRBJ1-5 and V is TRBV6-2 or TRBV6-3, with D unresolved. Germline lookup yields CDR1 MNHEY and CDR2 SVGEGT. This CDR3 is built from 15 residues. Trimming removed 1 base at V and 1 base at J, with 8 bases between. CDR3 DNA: TGTGCCAGCAGTTACTTGGCAGAAAGCAATCAGCCCCAGCATTTT. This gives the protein CASSYLAESNQPQHF.

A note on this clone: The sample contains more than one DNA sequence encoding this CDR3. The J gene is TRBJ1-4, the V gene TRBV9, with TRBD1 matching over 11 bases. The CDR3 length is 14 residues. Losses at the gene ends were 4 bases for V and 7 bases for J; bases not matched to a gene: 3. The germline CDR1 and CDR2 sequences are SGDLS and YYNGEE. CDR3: CASSRGTGGEKLFF. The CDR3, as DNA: TGTGCCAGCAGCCGCGGGACAGGGGGTGAAAAACTGTTTTTT.

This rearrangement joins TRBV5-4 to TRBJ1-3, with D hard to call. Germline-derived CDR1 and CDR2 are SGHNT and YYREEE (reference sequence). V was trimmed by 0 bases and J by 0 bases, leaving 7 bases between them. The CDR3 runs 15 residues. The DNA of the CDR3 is TGTGCCAGCAGCTTGGCAGGATACTCTGGAAACACCATATATTTT. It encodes CASSLAGYSGNTIYF.

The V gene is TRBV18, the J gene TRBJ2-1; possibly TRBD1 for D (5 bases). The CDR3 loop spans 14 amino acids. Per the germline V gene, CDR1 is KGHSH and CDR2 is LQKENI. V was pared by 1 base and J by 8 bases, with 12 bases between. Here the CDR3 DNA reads TGTGCCAGCTCACCACGGCTCAGGGATGATGAGCAGTTCTTC. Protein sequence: CASSPRLRDDEQFF.

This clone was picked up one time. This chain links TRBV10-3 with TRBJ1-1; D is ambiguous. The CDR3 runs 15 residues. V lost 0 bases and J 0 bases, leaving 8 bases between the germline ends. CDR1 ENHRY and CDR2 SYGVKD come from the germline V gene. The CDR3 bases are TGTGCCATCAGTGAGTCTACAGTTTTGAACACTGAAGCTTTCTTT. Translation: CAISESTVLNTEAFF.

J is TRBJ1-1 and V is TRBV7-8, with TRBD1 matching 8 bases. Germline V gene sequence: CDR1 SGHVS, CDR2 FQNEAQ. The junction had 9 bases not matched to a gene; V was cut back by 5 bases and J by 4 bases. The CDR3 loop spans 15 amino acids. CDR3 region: CASSPIDRGGTEAFF. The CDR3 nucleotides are TGTGCCAGCAGCCCCATCGACAGGGGCGGCACTGAAGCTTTCTTT.

The DNA of the CDR3 is TGTGCCAGCAGTTCGACTAGAGCAGATACGCAGTATTTT. Translating gives CASSSTRADTQYF. This chain links TRBV27 with TRBJ2-3, with a possible D match to TRBD2 (6 bases). The CDR3 is 13 residues long. V lost 4 bases to trimming and J lost 4 bases, with 9 bases between them. CDR1 is MNHEY and CDR2 is SMNVEV in the germline V gene (reference sequence).

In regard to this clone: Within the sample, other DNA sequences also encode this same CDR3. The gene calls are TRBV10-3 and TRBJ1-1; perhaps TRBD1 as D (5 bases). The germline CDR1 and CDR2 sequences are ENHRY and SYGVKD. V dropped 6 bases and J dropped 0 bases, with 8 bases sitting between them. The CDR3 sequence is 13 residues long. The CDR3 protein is CAIRTEMNTEAFF. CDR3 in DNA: TGTGCCATCAGGACAGAAATGAACACTGAAGCTTTCTTT.

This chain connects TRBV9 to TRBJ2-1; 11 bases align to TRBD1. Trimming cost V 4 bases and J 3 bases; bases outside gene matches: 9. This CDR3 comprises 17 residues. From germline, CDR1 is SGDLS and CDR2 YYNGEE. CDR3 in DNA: TGTGCCAGCAGCCCCCCCCCAGGGACAGGGGGCTACAATGAGCAGTTCTTC. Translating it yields CASSPPPGTGGYNEQFF.

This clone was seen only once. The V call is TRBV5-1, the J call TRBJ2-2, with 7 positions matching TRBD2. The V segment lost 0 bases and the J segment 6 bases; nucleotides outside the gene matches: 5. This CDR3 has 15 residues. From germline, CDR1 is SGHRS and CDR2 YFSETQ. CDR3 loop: CASSLGAGLAGELFF. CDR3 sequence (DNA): TGCGCCAGCAGCTTGGGAGCGGGACTCGCCGGGGAGCTGTTTTTT. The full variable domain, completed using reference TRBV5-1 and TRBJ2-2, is KAGVTQTPRYLIKTRGQQVTLSCSPISGHRSVSWYQQTPGQGLQFLFEYFSETQRNKGNFPGRFSGRQFSNSRSEMNVSTLELGDSALYLCASSLGAGLAGELFFGEGSRLTVL.

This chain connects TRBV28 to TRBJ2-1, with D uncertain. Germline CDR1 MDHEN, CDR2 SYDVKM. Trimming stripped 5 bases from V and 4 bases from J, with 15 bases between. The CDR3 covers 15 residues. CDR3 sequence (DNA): TGTGCCAGCAGTACCTCCGTTTCGGTGTACAATGAGCAGTTCTTC. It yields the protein CASSTSVSVYNEQFF.

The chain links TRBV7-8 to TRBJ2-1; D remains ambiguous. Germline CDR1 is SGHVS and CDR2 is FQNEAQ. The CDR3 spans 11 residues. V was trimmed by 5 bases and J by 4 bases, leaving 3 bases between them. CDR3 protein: CASSVYNEQFF. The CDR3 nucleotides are TGTGCCAGCAGCGTATACAATGAGCAGTTCTTC.

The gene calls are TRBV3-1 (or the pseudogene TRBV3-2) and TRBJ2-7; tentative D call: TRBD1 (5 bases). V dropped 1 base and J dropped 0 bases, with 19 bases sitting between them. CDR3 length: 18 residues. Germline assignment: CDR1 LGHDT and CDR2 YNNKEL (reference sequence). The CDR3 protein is CASSQVFSAGPSSYEQYF. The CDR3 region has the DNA TGTGCCAGCAGCCAAGTGTTCTCTGCAGGGCCTAGCTCCTACGAGCAGTACTTC.

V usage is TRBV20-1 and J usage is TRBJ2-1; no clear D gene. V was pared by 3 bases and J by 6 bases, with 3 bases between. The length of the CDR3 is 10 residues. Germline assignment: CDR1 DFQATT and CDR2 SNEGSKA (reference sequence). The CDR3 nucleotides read TGCAGTGCTAGTCTCAATGAGCAGTTCTTC. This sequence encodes CSASLNEQFF.

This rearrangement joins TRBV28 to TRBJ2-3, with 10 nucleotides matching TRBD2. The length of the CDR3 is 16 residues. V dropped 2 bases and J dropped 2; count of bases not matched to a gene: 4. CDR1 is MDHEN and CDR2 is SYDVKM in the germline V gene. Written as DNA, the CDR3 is TGTGCCAGCAGTTTAAGTCTAGCGGGGGTCACAGATACGCAGTATTTT. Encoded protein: CASSLSLAGVTDTQYF. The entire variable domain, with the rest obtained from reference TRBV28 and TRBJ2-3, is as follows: DVKVTQSSRYLVKRTGEKVFLECVQDMDHENMFWYRQDPGLGLRLIYFSYDVKMKEKGDIPEGYSVSREKKERFSLILESASTNQTSMYLCASSLSLAGVTDTQYFGPGTRLTVL.

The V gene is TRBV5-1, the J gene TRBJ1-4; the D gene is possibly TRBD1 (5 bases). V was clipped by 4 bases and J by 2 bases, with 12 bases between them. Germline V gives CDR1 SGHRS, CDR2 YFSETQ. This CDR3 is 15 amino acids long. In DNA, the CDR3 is TGCGCCAGCAGCAGTTCAGGGCCCACTAATGAAAAACTGTTTTTT. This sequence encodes CASSSSGPTNEKLFF.

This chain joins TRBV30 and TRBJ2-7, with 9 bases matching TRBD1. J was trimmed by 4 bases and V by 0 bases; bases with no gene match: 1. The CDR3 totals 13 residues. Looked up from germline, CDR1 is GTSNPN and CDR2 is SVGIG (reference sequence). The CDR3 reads CAWSVQGAYEQYF. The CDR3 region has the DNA TGTGCCTGGAGTGTACAGGGGGCTTACGAGCAGTACTTC.

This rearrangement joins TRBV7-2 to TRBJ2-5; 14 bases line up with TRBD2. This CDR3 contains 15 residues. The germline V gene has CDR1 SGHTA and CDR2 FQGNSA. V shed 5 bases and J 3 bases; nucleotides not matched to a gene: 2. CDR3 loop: CASSKGLAGEETQYF. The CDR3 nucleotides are TGTGCCAGCAGCAAGGGACTAGCGGGGGAAGAGACCCAGTACTTC.

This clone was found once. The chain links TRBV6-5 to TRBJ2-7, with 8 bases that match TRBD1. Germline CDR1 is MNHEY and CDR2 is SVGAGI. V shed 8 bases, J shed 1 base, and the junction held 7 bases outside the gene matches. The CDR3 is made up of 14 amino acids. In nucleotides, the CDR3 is TGTGCCAGCTCAAGGGGGACAGGTTCCTACGAGCAGTACTTC. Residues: CASSRGTGSYEQYF.

The CDR3 protein is CASSLNTVPSYEQYF. CDR3 sequence (DNA): TGTGCCAGCAGCCTTAACACCGTACCCTCCTACGAGCAGTACTTC. The chain links TRBV7-8 to TRBJ2-7; no clear D gene. The V gene's germline CDR1 is SGHVS and CDR2 FQNEAQ. The CDR3 has 15 amino acids. V lost 5 bases to trimming and J lost 0 bases, with 14 bases between them.